This entry lists 32 T cell receptor beta chains sequenced from one sample in a study of beta chain features in type 1 diabetes. Findings and caveats of the study: Type 1 diabetes patients had moderately but significantly shorter TCRB CDR3s in all four CD4+ subsets.

Antigens of these TCRs are unknown. Expressed TCRB transcripts were sequenced because the entire RNA isolate underwent reverse transcription. The data were produced by immunoSEQ multiplex PCR, yet TCRdb's version contains in-frame clones alone and is incomplete. The data contain around 180,000 clones, 7.5% to 8.5% of them singletons. Sequencing was carried out using central memory CD4+ T cells from blood. These receptors originate from a man aged 18 to 35 with type 1 diabetes.

The table lists this clone with a few counts. V usage is TRBV6-6 and J usage is TRBJ2-5; TRBD2 matches at 9 bases. Germline V gene lookup returns CDR1 MNHNY and CDR2 SVGAGI (reference sequence). This CDR3 region has 15 residues. Unmatched junction bases numbered 9, after V lost 1 base and J lost 9 bases. DNA of the CDR3: TGTGCCAGCAGTTACTTAGGCGGGGGGGCGTCTTCCCAGTACTTC. Residues: CASSYLGGGASSQYF.

J is TRBJ1-2 and V is TRBV5-1, with 9 bases identical to TRBD1. The CDR3 has 14 amino acids. V lost 4 bases to trimming and J lost 8 bases; unmatched junction nucleotides: 9. The germline V gene has CDR1 SGHRS and CDR2 YFSETQ. The CDR3 loop is CASSPGQGNSGYTF. CDR3 DNA sequence: TGCGCCAGCAGCCCGGGACAGGGCAACAGCGGCTACACCTTC.

This clone appeared many times. The CDR3 loop reads CASSPLAGGSEQYF. The CDR3 DNA reads TGTGCCAGCAGTCCTCTAGCGGGAGGGAGCGAGCAGTACTTC. The rearrangement joins TRBV28 to TRBJ2-7; 12 bases line up with TRBD2. In germline, CDR1 is MDHEN, CDR2 SYDVKM. The CDR3 runs 14 residues. With 5 bases clipped from V and 6 bases from J, the junction kept 5 bases outside the gene matches.

This chain joins TRBV30 and TRBJ2-7, with 7 bases aligning to TRBD1. V dropped 4 bases and J dropped 7; count of bases not matched to a gene: 7. In germline, CDR1 is GTSNPN, CDR2 SVGIG (reference sequence). This CDR3 is built from 12 residues. CDR3 loop: CAWIMTGREQYF. The CDR3 coding sequence is TGTGCCTGGATTATGACAGGGAGAGAGCAGTACTTC.

The chain combines TRBV2 with TRBJ2-2; TRBD1 is a possible D gene (5 bases). Trimming took 7 bases from V and 6 from J, leaving 12 bases between them. This CDR3 region has 13 residues. Germline V gene lookup returns CDR1 SNHLY and CDR2 FYNNEI. The CDR3 DNA reads TGTGCCAGCACAGGGTTTAGCCCCGGGGAGCTGTTTTTT. As protein: CASTGFSPGELFF.

The chain carries TRBV7-8 and TRBJ2-6; D gene ambiguous. Per the germline V gene, CDR1 is SGHVS and CDR2 is FQNEAQ. Trimming removed 5 bases at V and 0 bases at J, with 11 bases between. The CDR3 is 16 amino acids. The CDR3 coding sequence is TGTGCCAGCAGCAGACGCAGGAACTCTGGGGCCAACGTCCTGACTTTC. Amino acid sequence: CASSRRRNSGANVLTF.

This clone was picked up a small number of times. The genes are TRBV28 and TRBJ2-7, with 8 bases aligning to TRBD2. The CDR3 totals 14 residues. J was trimmed by 0 bases and V by 9 bases; bases with no gene match: 7. CDR1 is MDHEN, CDR2 SYDVKM, per germline. In DNA, the CDR3 is TGTGCCAGTACTAGCGGCCCCAGCTCCTACGAGCAGTACTTC. The encoded protein is CASTSGPSSYEQYF.

The V gene is TRBV7-8, the J gene TRBJ2-2; 7 bases agree with TRBD2. This CDR3 has 16 amino acids. Germline V gene lookup returns CDR1 SGHVS and CDR2 FQNEAQ. The V and J ends lost 6 bases and 5 bases, in that order; junction bases with no gene match: 12. Written as DNA, the CDR3 is TGTGCCAGCAGACAAGGACTAGGATCAGTTACCGGGGAGCTGTTTTTT. It specifies CASRQGLGSVTGELFF.

The genes are TRBV7-8 and TRBJ2-7, with D perhaps TRBD1 (5 bases). Trimming took 5 bases from V and 1 from J, leaving 9 bases between them. This CDR3 comprises 13 residues. Per germline, CDR1 SGHVS and CDR2 FQNEAQ. The CDR3: CASSPGHSYEQYF. As DNA, the CDR3 is TGTGCCAGCAGCCCAGGACATTCCTACGAGCAGTACTTC. The full variable domain, with the rest looked up from reference TRBV7-8 and TRBJ2-7, is GAGVSQSPRYKVAKRGQDVALRCDPISGHVSLFWYQQALGQGPEFLTYFQNEAQLDKSGLPSDRFFAERPEGSVSTLKIQRTQQEDSAVYLCASSPGHSYEQYFGPGTRLTVT.

In its sample, this clone was seen a few times. V is TRBV2 and J is TRBJ2-3, with a tentative D call TRBD1 (6 bases). The CDR3 runs to 16 residues. V lost 6 bases to trimming and J lost 3 bases, with 19 bases between them. Germline assignment: CDR1 SNHLY and CDR2 FYNNEI. CDR3 in amino acids: CASRPSRQARTDTQYF. CDR3 in DNA: TGTGCCAGCAGGCCTTCCCGACAGGCGCGGACAGATACGCAGTATTTT.

This clone was observed a handful of times. The rearrangement links TRBV19 to TRBJ2-1; 8 nucleotides line up with TRBD2. CDR3 size: 18 residues. With V trimmed by 5 bases and J by 0 bases, 12 bases remained unmatched. Germline values: CDR1 LNHDA, CDR2 SQIVND (reference sequence). DNA for the CDR3: TGTGCCAGTAGTCCCGGGAAACTAGCGGTACGCTCCTACAATGAGCAGTTCTTC. Protein sequence: CASSPGKLAVRSYNEQFF.

The chain carries TRBV9 and TRBJ1-4; perhaps TRBD1 as D (5 bases). Between the trimmed V and J ends, which lost 3 bases and 7 bases, there was a span of 16 bases. The V gene's germline CDR1 is SGDLS and CDR2 YYNGEE. This CDR3 spans 15 amino acids. The CDR3 region has the DNA TGTGCCAGCAGCGAAACCCCGGGACTCCGTGAAAAACTGTTTTTT. The encoded protein is CASSETPGLREKLFF.

This clone has just a few counts. The V call is TRBV7-2, the J call TRBJ2-3, with D possibly being TRBD2 (6 bases). Between the trimmed V and J ends, which lost 5 bases and 6 bases, there was a span of 21 bases. CDR3 size: 16 residues. CDR1 and CDR2 from the germline V gene are SGHTA and FQGNSA. The CDR3 loop reads CASSARFGGSGDTQYF. CDR3 nucleotide sequence: TGTGCCAGCAGCGCCCGTTTTGGGGGGAGTGGCGATACGCAGTATTTT.

The CDR3 loop reads CAWTPGAYQPQHF. CDR3 DNA sequence: TGTGCCTGGACCCCAGGGGCATATCAGCCCCAGCATTTT. The chain has TRBV30 and TRBJ1-5; weak D call: TRBD1 (6 bases). V lost 4 bases and J 5 bases, leaving 12 bases between the germline ends. Germline CDR1 GTSNPN, CDR2 SVGIG (reference sequence). The CDR3 has 13 residues. The entire variable domain, with the rest obtained from reference TRBV30 and TRBJ1-5, is as follows: SQTIHQWPATLVQPVGSPLSLECTVEGTSNPNLYWYRQAAGRGLQLLFYSVGIGQISSEVPQNLSASRPQDRQFILSSKKLLLSDSGFYLCAWTPGAYQPQHFGDGTRLSIL.

The chain employs TRBV27 and TRBJ2-1, with 11 bases aligning to TRBD2. V gave up 1 base and J gave up 5 bases; unmatched junction bases: 4. The CDR3 spans 16 residues. Per the germline V gene, CDR1 is MNHEY and CDR2 is SMNVEV (reference sequence). Written as DNA, the CDR3 is TGTGCCAGCAGTTTATTGGGACTAGCGGAGAACAATGAGCAGTTCTTC. Protein product: CASSLLGLAENNEQFF.

This sequence joins TRBV9 and TRBJ1-1, with 8 bases lining up with TRBD1. The trim removed 3 bases at V and 5 bases at J, leaving 6 bases unmatched. The CDR3 contains 14 residues. Germline-derived CDR1 and CDR2 are SGDLS and YYNGEE. The CDR3 protein is CASSDDRGKTEAFF. The CDR3 nucleotides read TGTGCCAGCAGCGATGACAGGGGAAAGACTGAAGCTTTCTTT.

The chain employs TRBV28 and TRBJ1-2, with D possibly TRBD1 on 5 matching bases. CDR1 MDHEN and CDR2 SYDVKM come from the germline V gene. Trimming took 2 bases from V and 4 from J, leaving 8 bases between them. The CDR3 is 13 residues long. The DNA of the CDR3 is TGTGCCAGCAGTTTAGGAGGGGCCTATGGCTACACCTTC. Encoded protein: CASSLGGAYGYTF.

The chain recombines TRBV11-2 with TRBJ1-1; no firm D call. Germline CDR1 SGHAT, CDR2 FQNNGV. V gave up 5 bases and J gave up 7 bases, with 14 bases separating them. The CDR3 totals 13 residues. The CDR3: CASSPRREGEAFF. For the CDR3, the DNA is TGTGCCAGCAGCCCCCGCCGAGAGGGTGAAGCTTTCTTT.

This clone was counted many times. The chain uses TRBV10-3 and TRBJ1-4; 7 bases agree with TRBD1. After removal of 9 bases from V and 4 bases from J, the junction contained 8 bases not matched to a gene. This CDR3 has 14 amino acids. Germline V CDR1 and CDR2: ENHRY, SYGVKD. This chain's CDR3 is CAIRAGGSNEKLFF. The CDR3 bases are TGTGCCATTCGAGCAGGGGGAAGTAATGAAAAACTGTTTTTT.

In this sample, this clone turned up many times. Other DNA sequences in the sample encode the same CDR3. This chain links TRBV29-1 with TRBJ2-5, with TRBD1 identical over 8 bases. Per germline, CDR1 SQVTM and CDR2 ANQGSEA. Trimming cost V 7 bases and J 5 bases; bases outside gene matches: 6. CDR3 length equals 12 residues. Here the CDR3 reads CSAGQGGETQYF. The CDR3 nucleotides are TGCAGCGCCGGACAGGGCGGGGAGACCCAGTACTTC.

This chain uses TRBV6-5 with TRBJ2-7, with D possibly being TRBD2 (6 bases). Trimming removed 2 bases from V and 3 bases from J, with 17 bases in between. The CDR3 covers 16 residues. Germline assignment: CDR1 MNHEY and CDR2 SVGAGI. The CDR3 region is CASSYGGSATLYEQYF. The CDR3 bases are TGTGCCAGCAGTTACGGAGGGAGCGCAACCCTCTACGAGCAGTACTTC.

The genes are TRBV29-1 and TRBJ2-7, with TRBD2 identical over 12 bases. The CDR3 spans 14 residues. Losses at the gene ends were 4 bases for V and 7 bases for J; bases not matched to a gene: 8. Germline assignment: CDR1 SQVTM and CDR2 ANQGSEA. The DNA for the CDR3 is TGCAGCGTTGCAACGACTAGCGGGAGAGGTGAGCAGTACTTC. Translating gives CSVATTSGRGEQYF.

This clone was observed a handful of times. The CDR3 sequence: CASSKGTDSYSNQPQHF. CDR3 nucleotides: TGTGCCAGCAGCAAAGGGACGGACAGTTATAGCAATCAGCCCCAGCATTTT. The genes are TRBV21-1 and TRBJ1-5; the listed D gene, TRBD1, was not tested against the DNA. TRBV21-1 is assigned pseudogene status. This CDR3 comprises 17 residues.

This clone came up a few times. The rearrangement joins TRBV7-2 to TRBJ2-3; D possibly corresponds to TRBD1 (6 bases). V lost 4 bases and J 0 bases, leaving 11 bases between the germline ends. Germline-derived CDR1 and CDR2 are SGHTA and FQGNSA. The CDR3 runs to 15 residues. The CDR3 DNA sequence: TGTGCCAGCAGCTCGGACAGATATAGCACAGATACGCAGTATTTT. It is translated as CASSSDRYSTDTQYF.

The gene calls are TRBV29-1 and TRBJ1-1; D is unresolved. The CDR3 is made up of 13 amino acids. Germline V gene sequence: CDR1 SQVTM, CDR2 ANQGSEA. V lost 5 bases, J lost 0 bases, and 10 bases lay in between. This CDR3 reads CSVRVEMNTEAFF. The CDR3 coding sequence is TGCAGCGTTCGCGTCGAGATGAACACTGAAGCTTTCTTT.

This clone has more than one count but fewer than ten. The genes are TRBV28 and TRBJ2-3; possible D gene TRBD1, 6 bases. This CDR3 has 15 residues. In germline, CDR1 is MDHEN, CDR2 SYDVKM. V shed 7 bases and J shed 1 base, with 15 bases lying between them. CDR3 in amino acids: CASKEQGFGTDTQYF. DNA for the CDR3: TGTGCCAGCAAGGAACAGGGATTTGGCACAGATACGCAGTATTTT.

The chain uses TRBV6-4 and TRBJ1-5; weak D call: TRBD1 (6 bases). Trimming cost V 9 bases and J 1 base, with 16 bases left between them. This CDR3 has 15 residues. Germline lookup yields CDR1 MRHNA and CDR2 SNTAGT. CDR3 in DNA: TGTGCCAGGACTTGTAACCAGGGGAGCAATCAGCCCCAGCATTTT. It encodes CARTCNQGSNQPQHF.

The chain recombines TRBV6-5 with TRBJ2-1; D may be TRBD2 (5 bases). The CDR3 runs 13 residues. V gave up 6 bases and J gave up 10 bases, with 16 bases separating them. Germline lookup yields CDR1 MNHEY and CDR2 SVGAGI. CDR3 in amino acids: CASSPPGGREQFF. As DNA, the CDR3 is TGTGCCAGCAGCCCTCCAGGAGGAAGAGAGCAGTTCTTC.

V usage is TRBV28 and J usage is TRBJ2-1, with 15 nucleotides matching TRBD2. CDR1 is MDHEN, CDR2 SYDVKM, per germline. CDR3 length: 16 residues. Trimming at V came to 6 bases and at J to 9 bases, leaving 9 bases not matched to a gene. CDR3 nucleotides: TGTGCCAGCAGGTGGACTAGCGGGAGGGTGGGGAGTGAGCAGTTCTTC. Protein product: CASRWTSGRVGSEQFF.

The chain links TRBV7-2 to TRBJ2-3; 8 nucleotides line up with TRBD2. This CDR3 is built from 15 residues. V shed 3 bases, J shed 0 bases, and the junction held 2 bases outside the gene matches. Germline-derived CDR1 and CDR2 are SGHTA and FQGNSA. The CDR3 DNA follows: TGTGCCAGCAGCTTTGAGCGGGGGAGCACAGATACGCAGTATTTT. It encodes CASSFERGSTDTQYF.

The chain has TRBV6-5 and TRBJ2-1; 7 bases match TRBD2. The V segment lost 6 bases and the J segment 4 bases; nucleotides outside the gene matches: 9. The CDR3 consists of 15 residues. Germline loops: CDR1 MNHEY, CDR2 SVGAGI. CDR3 protein: CASRIPGLQYNEQFF. DNA for the CDR3: TGTGCCAGCAGGATTCCGGGACTACAGTACAATGAGCAGTTCTTC.

This clone was counted only a few times. The chain links TRBV23-1 to TRBJ2-7; 12 nucleotides line up with TRBD2. TRBV23-1 is identified as an open reading frame with a role that is uncertain. This CDR3 has 16 residues. V lost 0 bases to trimming and J lost 7 bases; unmatched junction nucleotides: 7. DNA for the CDR3: TGCGCCAGCAGTCAATCCCGACTAGCGGGAGTAGAAGAGCAGTACTTC. It specifies CASSQSRLAGVEEQYF.